One and the same sample provided the 23 T cell receptor beta chains below, sequenced in a study of shared clonotypes between healthy human individuals. Here immunoSEQ multiplex PCR was the method, and the copy in TCRdb shows in-frame clones only, minus some. The sample includes about 380,000 clones, 90% to 98% seen only once; the top ten take 0.32%. The sample taken for sequencing was memory CD8+ T cells sorted from blood. Subset noted: CD45RO+ cells pooled with CCR7-negative TemRA cells. The source of these receptors is a man aged 25-40 years in good health.

This chain joins TRBV19 and TRBJ2-7; TRBD2 aligns across 8 bases. Per the germline V gene, CDR1 is LNHDA and CDR2 is SQIVND (reference sequence). V gave up 10 bases and J gave up 3 bases; unmatched junction bases: 8. The CDR3 spans 13 residues. The CDR3 loop is CAKALAGRYEQYF. The CDR3 DNA reads as TGTGCCAAGGCCCTAGCGGGCCGCTACGAGCAGTACTTC.

This rearrangement joins TRBV19 to TRBJ2-4; tentatively, D is TRBD1 (5 bases). Trimming stripped 0 bases from V and 9 bases from J, with 12 bases between. Germline V gene sequence: CDR1 LNHDA, CDR2 SQIVND (reference sequence). This CDR3 is built from 14 residues. This CDR3 is CASSIEARGVIQYF. The CDR3, as DNA: TGTGCCAGTAGTATAGAGGCAAGGGGTGTCATTCAGTACTTC.

The V call is TRBV2, the J call TRBJ2-1; 8 nucleotides agree with TRBD2. The CDR3 is 16 amino acids. The V and J ends lost 4 bases and 4 bases, in that order; junction bases with no gene match: 9. Germline CDR1 is SNHLY and CDR2 is FYNNEI. The CDR3 nucleotides read TGTGCCAGCAGTGTGGCTAGCGGGTATCTGTACAATGAGCAGTTCTTC. Translating it yields CASSVASGYLYNEQFF.

The chain joins TRBV11-3 to TRBJ2-1; D gene uncertain. Trimming took off 1 base at V and 3 bases at J, with 10 bases between the two ends. Germline V gives CDR1 SGHNT, CDR2 YENEEA. This CDR3 contains 15 residues. This CDR3 reads CASSLGLVHYNEQFF. The CDR3 bases are TGTGCCAGCAGCTTAGGGCTAGTCCACTACAATGAGCAGTTCTTC.

This clone occurred a few times. This chain uses TRBV13 with TRBJ2-3; no definite D call. This CDR3 region has 12 residues. Germline V lookup: CDR1 PRHDT, CDR2 FYEKMQ (reference sequence). V was trimmed by 0 bases and J by 3 bases, leaving 1 base between them. DNA of the CDR3: TGTGCCAGCAGCTTAGGGACAGATACGCAGTATTTT. Its protein product is CASSLGTDTQYF.

The gene calls are TRBV28 and TRBJ2-6, with D unclear. The V end lost 5 bases, the J end lost 0 bases, and 11 bases lay between the germline ends. The CDR3 has 16 amino acids. The V gene's germline CDR1 is MDHEN and CDR2 SYDVKM. The CDR3, as DNA: TGTGCCAGCAGTACAAACAGTGCCTCTGGGGCCAACGTCCTGACTTTC. As protein: CASSTNSASGANVLTF.

With regard to this clone: This same CDR3 is encoded by further DNA sequences in the sample. The genes are TRBV2 and TRBJ2-2, with D maybe TRBD1 (6 bases). CDR3 length: 14 residues. Trimming cost V 3 bases and J 2 bases, with 7 bases left between them. Germline CDR1 SNHLY, CDR2 FYNNEI. The CDR3 bases are TGTGCCAGCAGTGAGGGACAAAACACCGGGGAGCTGTTTTTT. Protein product: CASSEGQNTGELFF. Using reference TRBV2 and TRBJ2-2 for the parts outside the CDR3, the full variable domain is EPEVTQTPSHQVTQMGQEVILRCVPISNHLYFYWYRQILGQKVEFLVSFYNNEISEKSEIFDDQFSVERPDGSNFTLKIRSTKLEDSAMYFCASSEGQNTGELFFGEGSRLTVL.

The genes are TRBV9 and TRBJ2-3; D perhaps matches TRBD2 (5 bases). The germline V gene has CDR1 SGDLS and CDR2 YYNGEE. The CDR3 extends over 15 amino acids. The V end was cut by 2 bases, the J end by 0 bases, with 10 bases between. The CDR3 region is CASSVTLASTDTQYF. The CDR3 DNA follows: TGTGCCAGCAGCGTTACTCTAGCTAGCACAGATACGCAGTATTTT.

The gene calls are TRBV19 and TRBJ2-2, with D possibly called TRBD1 or TRBD2 (5 bases each). The ends were cut back, 6 bases at V and 3 bases at J, with 11 bases in the middle. Germline lookup yields CDR1 LNHDA and CDR2 SQIVND (reference sequence). The CDR3 sequence is 14 residues long. In DNA, the CDR3 is TGTGCCAGTAGGTGGCAGGGACACACCGGGGAGCTGTTTTTT. Its protein product is CASRWQGHTGELFF.

The chain has TRBV4-2 and TRBJ2-7; TRBD1 might be the D (5 bases). Trimming left V 3 bases short and J 5 bases short, with 5 bases between. Looked up from germline, CDR1 is LGHNA and CDR2 is YNFKEQ. The CDR3 loop spans 11 amino acids. The CDR3 region has the DNA TGTGCCAGCAGCCAGGACAACGAGCAGTACTTC. This encodes CASSQDNEQYF.

The rearrangement links TRBV11-2 to TRBJ2-5, with D perhaps matching TRBD1 or TRBD2 (5 bases each). The J call is uncertain, as TRBJ2-7 better fits the DNA end. This CDR3 region has 15 residues. The germline gives CDR1 SGHAT, CDR2 FQNNGV. The CDR3 is CASSFNQEGSYEQYF. The DNA for the CDR3 is TGTGCCAGCAGCTTTAACCAAGAGGGGTCCTACGAGCAGTACTTC.

This chain links TRBV6-1 with TRBJ2-1; 10 nucleotides match TRBD2. V lost 3 bases, J lost 8 bases, and 10 bases stayed unmatched. From germline, CDR1 is MNHNS and CDR2 SASEGT. The CDR3 sequence is 16 residues long. The CDR3 loop reads CASSDLPSGGGDEQFF. CDR3 bases: TGTGCCAGCAGTGATCTCCCCAGCGGGGGGGGCGATGAGCAGTTCTTC.

The rearrangement joins TRBV5-6 to TRBJ2-5; D uncertain. CDR3 length: 14 residues. Trimming stripped 3 bases from V and 2 bases from J, with 11 bases between. Germline CDR1 reads SGHDT; CDR2 reads YYEEEE. The CDR3 loop is CASSCADLQETQYF. DNA for the CDR3: TGTGCCAGCAGCTGTGCCGATTTACAAGAGACCCAGTACTTC.

The rearrangement uses TRBV5-1 and TRBJ2-3; D gene ambiguous. The CDR3 is 14 amino acids. Germline CDR1 reads SGHRS; CDR2 reads YFSETQ. V lost 0 bases and J 2 bases, leaving 7 bases between the germline ends. In DNA form, the CDR3 reads TGCGCCAGCAGCTTGGCCCTAAACACAGATACGCAGTATTTT. It encodes CASSLALNTDTQYF.

V and J are TRBV5-1 and TRBJ2-5; D is perhaps TRBD2 (6 bases). This CDR3 contains 16 residues. The V end was cut by 5 bases, the J end by 2 bases, with 19 bases between. The germline CDR1 and CDR2 sequences are SGHRS and YFSETQ. CDR3 residues: CASRQSGSGNQETQYF. The CDR3 coding sequence is TGCGCCAGCAGGCAGAGCGGGTCAGGGAATCAAGAGACCCAGTACTTC.

V is TRBV5-4 and J is TRBJ2-7; tentative D call: TRBD1 (6 bases). The CDR3 extends over 15 amino acids. Germline V CDR1 and CDR2: SGHNT, YYREEE (reference sequence). Trimming shortened V by 3 bases and J by 0 bases, and 13 bases separated the two germline ends. The CDR3 bases are TGTGCCAGCAGCTCCCGGGACACCTTCTCCTACGAGCAGTACTTC. This codes for CASSSRDTFSYEQYF.

The rearrangement links TRBV2 to TRBJ1-5, with a weak D call TRBD1 (6 bases). This CDR3 region has 16 residues. The germline V gene encodes CDR1 SNHLY and CDR2 FYNNEI. The germline V and J ends were trimmed by 8 bases and 1 base, with 18 bases remaining between them. The CDR3 spells CASGGRGGSSNQPQHF. CDR3 sequence (DNA): TGTGCCAGCGGAGGCAGGGGTGGGTCGAGCAATCAGCCCCAGCATTTT.

The gene calls are TRBV2 and TRBJ2-3; D gene uncertain. This CDR3 has 13 residues. Germline lookup yields CDR1 SNHLY and CDR2 FYNNEI. Trimming stripped 7 bases from V and 2 bases from J, with 10 bases between. The DNA for the CDR3 is TGTGCCAGCATATACGGTGTCACAGATACGCAGTATTTT. Translated, it gives CASIYGVTDTQYF.

The chain links TRBV19 to TRBJ1-2; D may be TRBD1 (5 bases). The CDR3 is 16 amino acids. CDR1 LNHDA and CDR2 SQIVND come from the germline V gene (reference sequence). The V gene lost 4 bases and the J gene lost 2 bases, with 17 bases spanning the gap. CDR3 bases: TGTGCCAGTAGTAAGACAGTTACCGATGAAAACTATGGCTACACCTTC. Translated, it gives CASSKTVTDENYGYTF.

The rearrangement links TRBV30 to TRBJ2-2; D is uncertain. V shed 3 bases and J shed 5 bases, with 16 bases lying between them. CDR3 length: 15 amino acids. The germline CDR1 and CDR2 sequences are GTSNPN and SVGIG (reference sequence). The chain's CDR3 is CAWRVPERRTGELFF. The CDR3 nucleotides read TGTGCCTGGAGGGTCCCGGAAAGACGGACCGGGGAGCTGTTTTTT.

The rearrangement joins TRBV10-2 to TRBJ1-2, with 9 bases fitting TRBD1. V was clipped by 4 bases and J by 0 bases; unmatched bases: 0. Per the germline V gene, CDR1 is WSHSY and CDR2 is SAAADI. The length of the CDR3 is 14 residues. CDR3 loop: CASSGQGANYGYTF. In nucleotides, the CDR3 is TGCGCCAGCAGTGGACAGGGGGCTAACTATGGCTACACCTTC.

Details on this clone: Other DNA sequences within the sample encode an identical CDR3. The chain combines TRBV20-1 with TRBJ2-7, with unresolved D. The CDR3 extends over 11 amino acids. Trimming cost V 0 bases and J 3 bases, with 3 bases left between them. CDR1 and CDR2 from the germline V gene are DFQATT and SNEGSKA (reference sequence). The CDR3 sequence is CSAREGYEQYF. The CDR3 region has the DNA TGCAGTGCTAGAGAGGGCTACGAGCAGTACTTC.

The chain employs TRBV19 and TRBJ2-1; 12 bases fit TRBD2. Looked up from germline, CDR1 is LNHDA and CDR2 is SQIVND (reference sequence). The CDR3 sequence is 15 residues long. V was clipped by 5 bases and J by 4 bases; unmatched bases: 3. DNA of the CDR3: TGTGCCAGTAGTGCCGGACTAGCGGGATACAATGAGCAGTTCTTC. It yields the protein CASSAGLAGYNEQFF. The full variable domain, rest sourced from reference TRBV19 and TRBJ2-1, is DGGITQSPKYLFRKEGQNVTLSCEQNLNHDAMYWYRQDPGQGLRLIYYSQIVNDFQKGDIAEGYSVSREKKESFPLTVTSAQKNPTAFYLCASSAGLAGYNEQFFGPGTRLTVL.